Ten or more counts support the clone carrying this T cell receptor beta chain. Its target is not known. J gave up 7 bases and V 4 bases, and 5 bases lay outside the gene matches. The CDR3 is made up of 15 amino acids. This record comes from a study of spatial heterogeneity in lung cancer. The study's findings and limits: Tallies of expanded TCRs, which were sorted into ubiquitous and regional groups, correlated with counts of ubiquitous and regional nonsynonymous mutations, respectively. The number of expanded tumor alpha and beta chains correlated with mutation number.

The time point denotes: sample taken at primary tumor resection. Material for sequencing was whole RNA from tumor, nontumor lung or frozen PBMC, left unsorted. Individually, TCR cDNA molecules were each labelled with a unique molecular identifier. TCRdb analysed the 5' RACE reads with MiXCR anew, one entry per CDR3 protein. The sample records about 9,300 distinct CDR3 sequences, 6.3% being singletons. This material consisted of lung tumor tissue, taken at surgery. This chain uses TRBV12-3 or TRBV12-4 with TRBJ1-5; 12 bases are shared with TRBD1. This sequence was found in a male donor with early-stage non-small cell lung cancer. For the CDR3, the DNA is TGTGCCAGCAGTTCCGGGACAGGGGGCAGGCAGCCCCAGCATTTT. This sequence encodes CASSSGTGGRQPQHF.